Below, one TCR beta chain is given with its context. Here immunoSEQ multiplex PCR was the method, and the copy in TCRdb shows in-frame clones only, minus some. The table shows 40,000 to 55,000 clones, with around 85% occurring only once. The data were taken from a study of T cell responses to AZD1222 COVID-19 vaccine. CDR1 and CDR2 (germline): LNHDA, SQIVND (reference sequence). This CDR3 contains 16 residues. Trimming pared 4 bases from V and 5 bases from J, leaving 18 bases between. The material was peripheral blood, obtained 28 days after the second AZD1222 dose. The TCR sequence derives from an adult who received the AZD1222 COVID-19 vaccine. The rearrangement uses TRBV19 and TRBJ2-1, with D tentatively TRBD2 (7 bases). In DNA form, the CDR3 reads TGTGCCAGTAGTAGCCCTCGGGGGGCGGCTCACAATGAGCAGTTCTTC. This codes for CASSSPRGAAHNEQFF.